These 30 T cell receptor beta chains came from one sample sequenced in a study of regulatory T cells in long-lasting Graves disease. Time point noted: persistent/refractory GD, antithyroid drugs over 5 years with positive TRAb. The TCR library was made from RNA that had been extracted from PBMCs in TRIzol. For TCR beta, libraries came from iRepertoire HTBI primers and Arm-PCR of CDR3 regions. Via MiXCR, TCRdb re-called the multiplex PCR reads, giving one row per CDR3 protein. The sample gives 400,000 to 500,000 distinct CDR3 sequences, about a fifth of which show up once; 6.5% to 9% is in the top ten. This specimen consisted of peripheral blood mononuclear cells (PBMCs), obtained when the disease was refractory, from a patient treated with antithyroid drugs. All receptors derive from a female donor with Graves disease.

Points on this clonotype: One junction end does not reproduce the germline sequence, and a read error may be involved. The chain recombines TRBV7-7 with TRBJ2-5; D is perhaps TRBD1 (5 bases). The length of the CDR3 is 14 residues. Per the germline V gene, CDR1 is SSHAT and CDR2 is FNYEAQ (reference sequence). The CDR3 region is CASSLYRDRETQYF. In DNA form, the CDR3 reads TGTGCTAGCAGCTTATACCGCGACAGAGAGACCCAGTACTTC.

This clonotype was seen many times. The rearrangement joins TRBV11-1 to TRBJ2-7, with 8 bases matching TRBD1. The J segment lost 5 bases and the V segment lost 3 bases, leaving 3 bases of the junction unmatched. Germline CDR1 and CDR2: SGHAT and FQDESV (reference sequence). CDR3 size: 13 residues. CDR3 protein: CASSFGQGNEQYF. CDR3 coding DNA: TGTGCCAGCAGCTTCGGACAGGGTAACGAGCAGTACTTC. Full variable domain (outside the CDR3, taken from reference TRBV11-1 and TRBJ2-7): EAEVAQSPRYKITEKSQAVAFWCDPISGHATLYWYRQILGQGPELLVQFQDESVVDDSQLPKDRFSAERLKGVDSTLKIQPAELGDSAMYLCASSFGQGNEQYFGPGTRLTVT.

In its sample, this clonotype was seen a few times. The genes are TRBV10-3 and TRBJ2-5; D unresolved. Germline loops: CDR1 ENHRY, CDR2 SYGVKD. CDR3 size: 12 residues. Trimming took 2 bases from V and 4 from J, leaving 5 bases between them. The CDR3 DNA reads TGTGCCATCAGTGAGGCTAGAGAGACCCAGTACTTC. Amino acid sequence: CAISEARETQYF.

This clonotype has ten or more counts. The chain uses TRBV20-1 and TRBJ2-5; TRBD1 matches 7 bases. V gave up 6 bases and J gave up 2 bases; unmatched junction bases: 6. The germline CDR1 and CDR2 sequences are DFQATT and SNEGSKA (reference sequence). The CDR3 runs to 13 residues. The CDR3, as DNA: TGCAGTGCCGAGGGACAGTTACAAGAGACCCAGTACTTC. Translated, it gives CSAEGQLQETQYF.

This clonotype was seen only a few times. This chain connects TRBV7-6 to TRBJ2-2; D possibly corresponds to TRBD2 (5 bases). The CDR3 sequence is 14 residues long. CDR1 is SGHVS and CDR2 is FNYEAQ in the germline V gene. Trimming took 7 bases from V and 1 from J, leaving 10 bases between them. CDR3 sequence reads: CASTSRENTGELFF. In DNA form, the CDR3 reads TGTGCCAGCACCAGTCGGGAGAACACCGGGGAGCTGTTTTTT.

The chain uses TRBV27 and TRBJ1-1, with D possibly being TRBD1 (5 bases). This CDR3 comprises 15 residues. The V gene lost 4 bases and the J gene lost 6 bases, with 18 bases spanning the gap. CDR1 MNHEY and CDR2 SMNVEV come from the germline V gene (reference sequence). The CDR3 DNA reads TGTGCCAGCAGTTCATCGACAGAAGCGGACGCTGAAGCTTTCTTT. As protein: CASSSSTEADAEAFF.

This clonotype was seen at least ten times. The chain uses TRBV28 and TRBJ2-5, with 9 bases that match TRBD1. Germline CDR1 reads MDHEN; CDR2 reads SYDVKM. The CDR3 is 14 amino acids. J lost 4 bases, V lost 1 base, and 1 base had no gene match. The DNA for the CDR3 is TGTGCCAGCAGTTTATCGGGACAGGGAGAGACCCAGTACTTC. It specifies CASSLSGQGETQYF.

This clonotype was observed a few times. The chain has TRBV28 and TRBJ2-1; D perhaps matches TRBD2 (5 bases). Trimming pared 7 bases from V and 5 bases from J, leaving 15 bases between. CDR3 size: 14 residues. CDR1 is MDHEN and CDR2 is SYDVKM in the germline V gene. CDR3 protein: CASIAGEPDNEQFF. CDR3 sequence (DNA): TGTGCCAGCATCGCCGGGGAGCCAGACAATGAGCAGTTCTTC.

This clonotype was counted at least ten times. DNA of the CDR3: TGCAGCGTAGCCCCCCCGGGCGGGAAGAACGAGCAGTACTTC. Translated: CSVAPPGGKNEQYF. The rearrangement uses TRBV29-1 and TRBJ2-7; maybe TRBD2 (6 bases). Trimming pared 6 bases from V and 5 bases from J, leaving 20 bases between. Germline assignment: CDR1 SQVTM and CDR2 ANQGSEA. There are 14 residues in the CDR3.

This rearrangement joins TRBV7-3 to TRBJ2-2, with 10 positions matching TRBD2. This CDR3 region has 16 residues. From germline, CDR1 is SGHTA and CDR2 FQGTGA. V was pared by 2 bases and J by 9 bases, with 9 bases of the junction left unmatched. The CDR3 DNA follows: TGTGCCAGCAGCTTATCCAGCGGGGGGGCCTACCGGGAGCTGTTTTTT. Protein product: CASSLSSGGAYRELFF.

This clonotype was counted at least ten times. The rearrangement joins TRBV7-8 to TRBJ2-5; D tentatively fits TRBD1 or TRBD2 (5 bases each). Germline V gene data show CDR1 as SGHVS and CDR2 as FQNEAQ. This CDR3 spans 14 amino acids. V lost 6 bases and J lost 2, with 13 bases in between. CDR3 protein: CASRSRGPQETQYF. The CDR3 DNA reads TGTGCCAGCAGGTCACGGGGCCCACAAGAGACCCAGTACTTC.

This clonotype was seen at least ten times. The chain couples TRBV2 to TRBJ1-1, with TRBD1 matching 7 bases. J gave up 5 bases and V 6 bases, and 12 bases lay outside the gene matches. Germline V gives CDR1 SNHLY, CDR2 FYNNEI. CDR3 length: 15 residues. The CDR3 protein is CASSYTGAGGTEAFF. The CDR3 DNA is TGTGCCAGCAGCTACACAGGGGCAGGGGGGACTGAAGCTTTCTTT.

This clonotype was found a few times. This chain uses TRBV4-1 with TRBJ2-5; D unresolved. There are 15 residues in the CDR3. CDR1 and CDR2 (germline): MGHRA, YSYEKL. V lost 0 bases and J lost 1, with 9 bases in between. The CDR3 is CASSQDHGLQETQYF. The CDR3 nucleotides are TGCGCCAGCAGCCAAGATCATGGCCTCCAAGAGACCCAGTACTTC.

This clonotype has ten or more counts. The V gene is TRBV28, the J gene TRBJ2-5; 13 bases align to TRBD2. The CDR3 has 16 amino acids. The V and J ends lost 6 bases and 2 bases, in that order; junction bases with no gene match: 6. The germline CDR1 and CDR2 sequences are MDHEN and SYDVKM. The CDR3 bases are TGTGCCAGCAGAAAACCGGGACTAGCGGGACAAGAGACCCAGTACTTC. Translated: CASRKPGLAGQETQYF.

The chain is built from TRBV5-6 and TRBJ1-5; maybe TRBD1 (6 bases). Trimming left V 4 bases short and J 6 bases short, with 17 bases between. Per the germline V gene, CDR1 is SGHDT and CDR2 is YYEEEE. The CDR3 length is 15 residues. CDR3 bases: TGTGCCAGCAGCAACGCAGGGGTGATGGGTCAGCCCCAGCATTTT. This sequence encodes CASSNAGVMGQPQHF.

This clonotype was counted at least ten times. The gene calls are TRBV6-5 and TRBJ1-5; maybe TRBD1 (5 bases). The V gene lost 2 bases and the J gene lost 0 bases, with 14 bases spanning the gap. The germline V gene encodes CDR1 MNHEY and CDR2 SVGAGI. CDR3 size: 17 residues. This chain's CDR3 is CASSYTGAGYSNQPQHF. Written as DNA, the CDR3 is TGTGCCAGCAGTTACACCGGGGCAGGGTATAGCAATCAGCCCCAGCATTTT.

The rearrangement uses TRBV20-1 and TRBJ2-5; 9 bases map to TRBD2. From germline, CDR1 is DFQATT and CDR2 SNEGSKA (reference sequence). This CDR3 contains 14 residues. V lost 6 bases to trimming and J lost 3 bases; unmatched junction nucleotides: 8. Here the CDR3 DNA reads TGCAGTGCCAATCCGGGACTAGCAGAAGAGACCCAGTACTTC. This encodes CSANPGLAEETQYF.

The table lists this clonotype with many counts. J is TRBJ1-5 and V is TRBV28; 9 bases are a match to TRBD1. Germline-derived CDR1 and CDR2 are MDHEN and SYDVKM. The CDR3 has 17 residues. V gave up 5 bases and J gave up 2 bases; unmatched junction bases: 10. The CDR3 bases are TGTGCCAGCAGTAATAAAGACAGGGGGTCTGGCAATCAGCCCCAGCATTTT. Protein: CASSNKDRGSGNQPQHF.

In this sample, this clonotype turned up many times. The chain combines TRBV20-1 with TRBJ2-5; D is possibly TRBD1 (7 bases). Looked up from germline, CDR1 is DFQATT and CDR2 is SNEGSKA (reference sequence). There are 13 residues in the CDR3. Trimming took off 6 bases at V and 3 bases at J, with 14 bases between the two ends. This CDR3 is CSALRGTEETQYF. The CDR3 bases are TGCAGTGCACTACGGGGGACAGAAGAGACCCAGTACTTC.

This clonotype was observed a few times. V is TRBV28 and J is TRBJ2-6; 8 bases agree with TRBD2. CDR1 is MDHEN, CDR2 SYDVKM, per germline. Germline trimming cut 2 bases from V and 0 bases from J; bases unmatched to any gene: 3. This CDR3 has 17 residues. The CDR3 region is CASSLAGGNSGANVLTF. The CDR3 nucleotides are TGTGCCAGCAGTTTAGCGGGAGGCAACTCTGGGGCCAACGTCCTGACTTTC.

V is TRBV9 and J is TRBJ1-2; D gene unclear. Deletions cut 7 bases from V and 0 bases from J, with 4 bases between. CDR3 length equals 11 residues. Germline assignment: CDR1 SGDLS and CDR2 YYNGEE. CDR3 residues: CASQTNYGYTF. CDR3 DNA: TGTGCCAGCCAAACTAACTATGGCTACACCTTC.

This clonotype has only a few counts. In nucleotides, the CDR3 is TGTGCCAGCAGCTTAATGGGACAGTCAAATTCACCCCTCCACTTT. Translating it yields CASSLMGQSNSPLHF. The V gene is TRBV7-3, the J gene TRBJ1-6; 7 positions match TRBD1. Germline assignment: CDR1 SGHTA and CDR2 FQGTGA. The CDR3 has 15 amino acids. The V and J ends lost 1 base and 7 bases, in that order; junction bases with no gene match: 4.

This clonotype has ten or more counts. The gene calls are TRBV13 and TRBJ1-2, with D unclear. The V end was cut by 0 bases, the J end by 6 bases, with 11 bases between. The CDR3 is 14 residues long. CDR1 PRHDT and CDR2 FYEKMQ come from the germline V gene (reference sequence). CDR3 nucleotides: TGTGCCAGCAGCTTAGGCCGGACCACGAATGGCTACACCTTC. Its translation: CASSLGRTTNGYTF.

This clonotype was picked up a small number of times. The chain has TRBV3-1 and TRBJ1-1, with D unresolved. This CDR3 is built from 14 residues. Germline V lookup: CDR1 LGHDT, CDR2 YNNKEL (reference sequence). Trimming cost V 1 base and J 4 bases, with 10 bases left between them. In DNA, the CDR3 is TGTGCCAGCAGCCAAGGATTGGGAAGCACTGAAGCTTTCTTT. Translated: CASSQGLGSTEAFF.

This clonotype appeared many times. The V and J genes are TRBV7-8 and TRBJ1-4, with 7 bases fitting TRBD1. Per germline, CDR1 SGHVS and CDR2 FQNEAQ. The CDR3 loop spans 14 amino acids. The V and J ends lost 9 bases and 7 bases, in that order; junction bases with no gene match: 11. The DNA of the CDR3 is TGTGCCAGTACGAGGGGGCGGGTGGGTGAAAAACTGTTTTTT. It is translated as CASTRGRVGEKLFF.

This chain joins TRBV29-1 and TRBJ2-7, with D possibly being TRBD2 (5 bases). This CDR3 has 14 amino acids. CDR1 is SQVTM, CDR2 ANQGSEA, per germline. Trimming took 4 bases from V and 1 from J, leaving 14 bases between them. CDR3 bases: TGCAGCGTTGCAAACTGGACTGCTTCCTACGAGCAGTACTTC. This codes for CSVANWTASYEQYF.

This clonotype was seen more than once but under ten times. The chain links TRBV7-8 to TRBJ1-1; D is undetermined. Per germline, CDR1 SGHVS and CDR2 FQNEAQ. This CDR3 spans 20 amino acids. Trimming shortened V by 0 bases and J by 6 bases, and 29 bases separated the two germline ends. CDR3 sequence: CASSLASPRALDLVRPEAFF. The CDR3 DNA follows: TGTGCCAGCAGCTTAGCGAGTCCCCGCGCCCTGGATCTGGTACGGCCTGAAGCTTTCTTT.

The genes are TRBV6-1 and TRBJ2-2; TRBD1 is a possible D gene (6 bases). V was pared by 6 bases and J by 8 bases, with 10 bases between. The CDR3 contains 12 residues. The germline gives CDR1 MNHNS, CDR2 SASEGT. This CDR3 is CASSNDRGELFF. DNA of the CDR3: TGTGCCAGCAGCAACGACAGGGGGGAGCTGTTTTTT.

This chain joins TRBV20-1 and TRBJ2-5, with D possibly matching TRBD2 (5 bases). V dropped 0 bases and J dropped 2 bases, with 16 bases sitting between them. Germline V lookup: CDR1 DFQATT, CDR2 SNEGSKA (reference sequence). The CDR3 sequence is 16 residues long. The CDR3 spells CSARDRLRDRQETQYF. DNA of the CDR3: TGCAGTGCTAGAGATCGCCTCCGGGATCGGCAAGAGACCCAGTACTTC.

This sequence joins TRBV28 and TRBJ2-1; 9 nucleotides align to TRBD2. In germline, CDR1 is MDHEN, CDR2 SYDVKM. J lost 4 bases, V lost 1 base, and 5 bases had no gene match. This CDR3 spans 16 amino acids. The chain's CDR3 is CASSLSVTSGYNEQFF. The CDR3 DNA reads TGTGCCAGCAGTTTATCGGTGACTAGCGGTTACAATGAGCAGTTCTTC.